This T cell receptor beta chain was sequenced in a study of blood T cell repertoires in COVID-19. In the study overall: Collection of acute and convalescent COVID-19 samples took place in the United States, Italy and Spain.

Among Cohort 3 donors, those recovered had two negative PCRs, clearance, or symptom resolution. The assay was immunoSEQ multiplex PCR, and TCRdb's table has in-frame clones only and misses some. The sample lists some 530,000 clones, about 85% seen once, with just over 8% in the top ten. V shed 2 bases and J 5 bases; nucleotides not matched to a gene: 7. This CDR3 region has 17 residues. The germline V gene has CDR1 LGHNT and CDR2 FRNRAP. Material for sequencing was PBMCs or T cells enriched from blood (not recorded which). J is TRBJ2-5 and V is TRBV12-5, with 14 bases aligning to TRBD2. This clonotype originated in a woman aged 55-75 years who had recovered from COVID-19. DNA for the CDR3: TGTGCTAGTGGTTTGCCGGGACTAGCGGGGGATCGGGAGACCCAGTACTTC. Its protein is CASGLPGLAGDRETQYF.